The 17 T cell receptor beta chains in this list originate from one sample, sequenced in a study of early T cells in non-severe SARS-CoV-2 infection. A single record per CDR3 protein comes from TCRdb applying MiXCR to the 5' RACE reads. The sample carries more than 20,000 distinct CDR3 sequences, 4% to 4.5% recorded once. Sequencing was performed on whole blood. Receptors were obtained from an adult who was a healthcare worker with PCR-confirmed SARS-CoV-2 infection or an uninfected control (not recorded which).

For this clonotype: A much more abundant neighbour one base away suggests this may be a read error. Lacking the conserved final phenylalanine or tryptophan, this CDR3 likely reflects a read error. The rearrangement links TRBV5-4 to TRBJ2-7, with 11 bases lining up with TRBD2. The CDR3 spans 15 residues. Germline V gene lookup returns CDR1 SGHNT and CDR2 YYREEE (reference sequence). V trimming: 4 bases; J trimming: 0 bases; junction bases outside the gene matches: 3. The CDR3 DNA sequence: TGTGCCAGCAGCGCGGGACTAGCGGACTCCTACGAGCAGTACATC. Translation: CASSAGLADSYEQYI.

This clonotype was observed many times. V usage is TRBV20-1 and J usage is TRBJ2-5, with 13 bases that match TRBD2. V lost 3 bases to trimming and J lost 7 bases; unmatched junction nucleotides: 8. Germline CDR1 and CDR2: DFQATT and SNEGSKA (reference sequence). This CDR3 is built from 15 residues. The CDR3 is CSASERLAGGRTQYF. CDR3 nucleotides: TGCAGTGCTAGTGAGCGACTAGCGGGAGGACGGACCCAGTACTTC.

This clonotype was seen repeatedly, ten times or more. V gene TRBV4-1 combines with J gene TRBJ1-1; no reliable D call. Looked up from germline, CDR1 is MGHRA and CDR2 is YSYEKL. The V and J ends lost 8 bases and 0 bases respectively, with 13 bases between them. The CDR3 consists of 14 residues. The CDR3 loop is CASGGRTMNTEAFF. In DNA form, the CDR3 reads TGCGCCAGCGGCGGGCGGACTATGAACACTGAAGCTTTCTTT.

This clonotype came up many times. The V gene is TRBV5-1, the J gene TRBJ2-5; no definite D call. The CDR3 contains 15 residues. Trimming removed 2 bases at V and 1 base at J, with 12 bases between. Germline CDR1 is SGHRS and CDR2 is YFSETQ. CDR3 bases: TGCGCCAGCAGCTTAAACACCGGCGGCCAAGAGACCCAGTACTTC. This codes for CASSLNTGGQETQYF.

This clonotype was picked up a small number of times. The chain is built from TRBV5-1 and TRBJ1-1, with a possible D match to TRBD1 (5 bases). Germline assignment: CDR1 SGHRS and CDR2 YFSETQ. The CDR3 loop spans 14 amino acids. V was cut by 0 bases and J by 5 bases, with 11 bases left in between. The CDR3 region is CASSLEGRGTEAFF. DNA of the CDR3: TGCGCCAGCAGCTTGGAGGGGAGAGGGACTGAAGCTTTCTTT.

In this sample, this clonotype turned up many times. The chain employs TRBV29-1 and TRBJ2-1; TRBD1 agrees at 7 bases. CDR1 and CDR2 from the germline V gene are SQVTM and ANQGSEA. The CDR3 is 17 amino acids. V was pared by 1 base and J by 2 bases, with 11 bases of the junction left unmatched. The CDR3, as DNA: TGCAGCGTTGAAGCAAAGGGTAGACAGGGCGCCTACAATGAGCAGTTCTTC. Its protein product is CSVEAKGRQGAYNEQFF.

This clonotype occurred many times. V gene TRBV2 combines with J gene TRBJ1-6; D perhaps matches TRBD1 (6 bases). The CDR3 has 15 residues. V dropped 6 bases and J dropped 7 bases, with 16 bases sitting between them. Germline V gene data show CDR1 as SNHLY and CDR2 as FYNNEI. The CDR3 is CASRAPDSLNSPLHF. CDR3 in DNA: TGTGCCAGCAGAGCGCCGGACAGCCTGAATTCACCCCTCCACTTT. The variable domain in full, with the rest retrieved from reference TRBV2 and TRBJ1-6, is EPEVTQTPSHQVTQMGQEVILRCVPISNHLYFYWYRQILGQKVEFLVSFYNNEISEKSEIFDDQFSVERPDGSNFTLKIRSTKLEDSAMYFCASRAPDSLNSPLHFGNGTRLTVT.

Only a few counts were recorded for this clonotype. This chain uses TRBV5-1 with TRBJ1-3; tentatively, D is TRBD1 (6 bases). This CDR3 contains 19 residues. V lost 4 bases and J lost 0, with 23 bases in between. The V gene's germline CDR1 is SGHRS and CDR2 YFSETQ. The CDR3 spells CASSLLQGSGTISGNTIYF. CDR3 DNA: TGCGCCAGCAGCCTACTACAGGGATCGGGAACCATCTCTGGAAACACCATATATTTT.

This clonotype showed up many times. CDR3 coding DNA: TGTGCCTATCCCGGCCCTGACACAGATACGCAGTATTTT. It codes for CAYPGPDTDTQYF. This chain joins TRBV27 and TRBJ2-3, with D uncertain. V was shortened by 11 bases and J by 2 bases, with 14 bases between the two germline ends. This CDR3 is built from 13 residues. Germline CDR1 and CDR2: MNHEY and SMNVEV (reference sequence).

This clonotype was seen ten or more times. The chain links TRBV19 to TRBJ1-3; a possible D gene is TRBD1 (5 bases). The V end was cut by 3 bases, the J end by 0 bases, with 12 bases between. The CDR3 length is 16 residues. Looked up from germline, CDR1 is LNHDA and CDR2 is SQIVND (reference sequence). The CDR3 DNA sequence: TGTGCCAGTAGTATCTGGGGCTCCGTCTCTGGAAACACCATATATTTT. Translated, it gives CASSIWGSVSGNTIYF.

This clonotype was seen at least ten times. CDR3 sequence (DNA): TGTGCCAGCACTTCCCGGCGACCCCCTGAAGCTTTCTTT. This translates into CASTSRRPPEAFF. This chain joins TRBV12-3 or TRBV12-4 and TRBJ1-1; D unclear. There are 13 residues in the CDR3. The ends were cut back, 7 bases at V and 6 bases at J, with 15 bases in the middle.

This clonotype was seen repeatedly, ten times or more. V and J are TRBV12-3 or TRBV12-4 and TRBJ1-6; D unclear. CDR3 length: 13 amino acids. Trimming shortened V by 3 bases and J by 7 bases, and 7 bases separated the two germline ends. CDR3 in amino acids: CASSLMGNSPLHF. CDR3 in DNA: TGTGCCAGCAGTTTGATGGGGAATTCACCCCTCCACTTT.

This clonotype was recorded at least ten times. The CDR3 coding sequence is TGTGCCAGCAGCGTAGCGGATCGGGGGCCATACGAGCAGTACTTC. Its protein product is CASSVADRGPYEQYF. The chain has TRBV9 and TRBJ2-7; D tentatively fits TRBD1 or TRBD2 (6 bases each). Germline CDR1 and CDR2: SGDLS and YYNGEE. Deletions cut 0 bases from V and 4 bases from J, with 14 bases between. The CDR3 is made up of 15 amino acids.

In its sample, this clonotype ranks as medium-sized. The chain carries TRBV11-2 and TRBJ1-1; D is ambiguous. The CDR3 length is 11 residues. Germline V gives CDR1 SGHAT, CDR2 FQNNGV. V was pared by 1 base and J by 7 bases, with 4 bases between. In DNA form, the CDR3 reads TGTGCCAGCAGCTTAGGGGGTGAAGCTTTCTTT. Its translation: CASSLGGEAFF.

This clonotype appeared many times. The chain recombines TRBV25-1 with TRBJ2-4; the match to TRBD1 covers 8 bases. CDR1 and CDR2 from the germline V gene are MGHDK and SYGVNS. Losses at the gene ends were 4 bases for V and 1 base for J; bases not matched to a gene: 6. The CDR3 sequence is 16 residues long. The CDR3 loop is CASSGTGMGAKNIQYF. CDR3 coding DNA: TGTGCCAGCAGTGGGACAGGGATGGGGGCCAAAAACATTCAGTACTTC.

This clonotype was detected ten times or more. The rearrangement joins TRBV27 to TRBJ2-7, with a tentative D call TRBD1 (5 bases). The length of the CDR3 is 13 residues. The germline V gene encodes CDR1 MNHEY and CDR2 SMNVEV (reference sequence). The V end lost 7 bases, the J end lost 0 bases, and 10 bases lay between the germline ends. The DNA of the CDR3 is TGTGCCAGCAAGGGGCCCTCCTCCTACGAGCAGTACTTC. Amino acid sequence: CASKGPSSYEQYF.

In this sample, this clonotype turned up many times. The rearrangement uses TRBV20-1 and TRBJ1-2, with a weak D call TRBD1 (5 bases). Germline CDR1 is DFQATT and CDR2 is SNEGSKA (reference sequence). V lost 4 bases to trimming and J lost 2 bases, with 11 bases between them. This CDR3 region has 13 residues. CDR3 in DNA: TGCAGTGCTACCGACAGCGTGAACTATGGCTACACCTTC. Translating gives CSATDSVNYGYTF.